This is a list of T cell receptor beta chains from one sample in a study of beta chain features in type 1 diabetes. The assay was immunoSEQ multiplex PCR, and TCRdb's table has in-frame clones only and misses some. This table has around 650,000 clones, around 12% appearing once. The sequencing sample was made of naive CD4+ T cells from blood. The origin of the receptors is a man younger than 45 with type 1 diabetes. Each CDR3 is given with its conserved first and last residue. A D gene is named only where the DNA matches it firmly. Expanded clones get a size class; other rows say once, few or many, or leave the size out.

CACTTGGSTYEQYF	TGTGCCTGTACGACAGGGGGCTCAACCTACGAGCAGTACTTC	few	TRBD1	TRBV30	TRBJ2-7
CASSLRDREPDTQYF	TGTGCCAGCAGCTTACGGGACAGGGAACCAGATACGCAGTATTTT	.	TRBD1	TRBV7-2	TRBJ2-3
CASSIDGWGSYEQYF	TGTGCCAGTAGTATAGACGGCTGGGGGAGTTACGAGCAGTACTTC	.	.	TRBV19	TRBJ2-7
CASSHPDRGSPNTGELFF	TGCGCCAGCAGCCACCCGGACAGGGGATCTCCGAACACCGGGGAGCTGTTTTTT	.	TRBD1	TRBV4-3	TRBJ2-2
CASSLIEAFTDTQYF	TGTGCCAGCAGCTTAATTGAGGCGTTCACAGATACGCAGTATTTT	.	.	TRBV7-2	TRBJ2-3
CASSTGTGGINEQFF	TGTGCCAGCAGTACGGGGACAGGGGGAATCAATGAGCAGTTCTTC	few	TRBD1	TRBV7-9	TRBJ2-1
CASRTGWDLGGYTF	TGTGCCAGCAGAACAGGGTGGGATTTGGGTGGCTACACCTTC	few	.	TRBV7-2	TRBJ1-2
CAILRVNTGELFF	TGTGCCATCCTCAGGGTAAACACCGGGGAGCTGTTTTTT	.	.	TRBV10-3	TRBJ2-2
CASSQLAGGLYNEQFF	TGTGCCAGCAGTCAACTAGCGGGGGGCCTTTACAATGAGCAGTTCTTC	.	TRBD2	TRBV28	TRBJ2-1
CASRTRAYEQYF	TGTGCCAGCAGGACCAGAGCCTACGAGCAGTACTTC	.	.	TRBV6-1	TRBJ2-7
CASSPDGGFDQPQHF	TGTGCCAGTAGCCCAGATGGCGGGTTTGATCAGCCCCAGCATTTT	few	.	TRBV19	TRBJ1-5
CASSSWTGGNLPYEQYF	TGCGCCAGCAGCTCCTGGACAGGGGGCAACCTTCCCTACGAGCAGTACTTC	.	TRBD1	TRBV5-1	TRBJ2-7
CASSAGQGGFNYGYTF	TGTGCCAGCAGTGCCGGACAGGGAGGTTTTAACTATGGCTACACCTTC	.	TRBD1	TRBV27	TRBJ1-2
CATRRDYYGYTF	TGTGCCACCAGGCGGGACTACTATGGCTACACCTTC	few	.	TRBV27	TRBJ1-2
CASSTPGTSGGNEQFF	TGTGCCAGCAGTACACCCGGGACTAGCGGGGGCAATGAGCAGTTCTTC	few	TRBD2	TRBV28	TRBJ2-1
CSARGGETQYF	TGCAGTGCTAGAGGGGGCGAGACCCAGTACTTC	few	.	TRBV20-1	TRBJ2-5
CASSLRAGSSYNEQFF	TGTGCCAGCTCACTCCGAGCGGGGAGCTCCTACAATGAGCAGTTCTTC	.	TRBD2	TRBV18	TRBJ2-1
CASLSPGTYGYTF	TGTGCCAGCCTTTCCCCAGGTACCTATGGCTACACCTTC	.	.	TRBV2	TRBJ1-2
CASSVWGQADHNEQFF	TGTGCCAGCAGCGTGTGGGGACAGGCCGATCACAATGAGCAGTTCTTC	.	TRBD1	TRBV5-6	TRBJ2-1
CASSQLTGGYTEAFF	TGCGCCAGCAGCCAACTGACAGGAGGCTACACTGAAGCTTTCTTT	.	.	TRBV4-3	TRBJ1-1
CASSVGVAPLHF	TGTGCCAGCAGCGTAGGGGTCGCACCCCTCCACTTT	few	.	TRBV9	TRBJ1-6
CAWKSWGTGDSPLHF	TGTGCCTGGAAGTCCTGGGGGACAGGAGATTCACCCCTCCACTTT	.	TRBD1	TRBV30	TRBJ1-6
CAISTHRGRDYGYTF	TGTGCCATCTCGACCCACAGGGGGCGGGACTATGGCTACACCTTC	.	TRBD1	TRBV28	TRBJ1-2
CASSPRTASSGANVLTF	TGTGCCAGCAGCCCAAGGACAGCCTCCTCTGGGGCCAACGTCCTGACTTTC	.	.	TRBV11-2	TRBJ2-6
CATSGDRGRWDGYTF	TGTGCCACCAGCGGAGACCGTGGCAGGTGGGATGGCTACACCTTC	.	.	TRBV15	TRBJ1-2
CASSLQGLTQETQYF	TGTGCCAGCAGTTTACAAGGGTTGACCCAAGAGACCCAGTACTTC	few	.	TRBV28	TRBJ2-5
CASSLADRTYGYTF	TGTGCCAGCAGCTTAGCTGACAGAACCTATGGCTACACCTTC	.	.	TRBV7-2	TRBJ1-2
CASSLGRTGSYEQYF	TGCGCCAGCAGCTTAGGTCGGACGGGCTCCTACGAGCAGTACTTC	few	.	TRBV5-1	TRBJ2-7
CASRSGTVFGYTF	TGTGCCAGCAGGTCCGGGACGGTGTTTGGCTACACCTTC	.	.	TRBV7-2	TRBJ1-2
CSALTGETQYF	TGCAGTGCCCTCACCGGGGAGACCCAGTACTTC	few	.	TRBV20-1	TRBJ2-5
CSVGQRGRDTQYF	TGCAGCGTAGGACAGCGGGGGAGAGATACGCAGTATTTT	.	TRBD2	TRBV29-1	TRBJ2-3
CASSLTDSPSTDTQYF	TGCGCCAGCAGCCTCACGGACAGTCCTAGCACAGATACGCAGTATTTT	few	.	TRBV5-1	TRBJ2-3
CSVEDWTLQETQYF	TGCAGCGTTGAAGATTGGACTTTACAAGAGACCCAGTACTTC	few	.	TRBV29-1	TRBJ2-5
CASSSGTGIYGYTF	TGTGCCAGCAGTTCCGGGACAGGGATCTATGGCTACACCTTC	few	TRBD1	TRBV28	TRBJ1-2
CASSFQQGREEQFF	TGTGCCAGCAGCTTTCAACAGGGTCGAGAGGAGCAGTTCTTC	few	.	TRBV7-9	TRBJ2-1
CASSPAGNTIYF	TGTGCCAGCAGCCCAGCTGGAAACACCATATATTTT	.	.	TRBV28	TRBJ1-3
CASSRTGTGRETQYF	TGTGCCAGCAGTCGTACCGGGACAGGTCGGGAGACCCAGTACTTC	few	TRBD1	TRBV11-2	TRBJ2-5
CASSRGPPADTQYF	TGTGCCAGCAGTCGGGGGCCCCCCGCAGATACGCAGTATTTT	few	.	TRBV6-5	TRBJ2-3
CASSPTGLQETQYF	TGTGCCAGCAGCCCGACAGGCCTTCAAGAGACCCAGTACTTC	.	.	TRBV7-3	TRBJ2-5
CASSMGRDTGELFF	TGTGCCAGCAGTATGGGTCGTGACACCGGGGAGCTGTTTTTT	.	.	TRBV27	TRBJ2-2
CASSLRGETQYF	TGTGCTAGCAGCTTACGAGGAGAGACCCAGTACTTC	few	.	TRBV7-7	TRBJ2-5
CASSETGANTEAFF	TGTGCCAGCAGTGAGACAGGGGCGAACACTGAAGCTTTCTTT	few	TRBD1	TRBV6-5	TRBJ1-1
CASSFAGLTGELFF	TGTGCCAGCAGCTTCGCGGGACTCACCGGGGAGCTGTTTTTT	few	.	TRBV7-9	TRBJ2-2
CASSSGQGRYGYTF	TGTGCCAGCAGCTCCGGACAGGGTCGCTATGGCTACACCTTC	.	TRBD1	TRBV11-1	TRBJ1-2